Sequencing of this T cell receptor (beta chain) was carried out in a study of Graves' ophthalmopathy and Graves' hyperthyroidism. CDR3 length equals 16 residues. J lost 3 bases, V lost 0 bases, and 9 bases had no gene match. The germline gives CDR1 DFQATT, CDR2 SNEGSKA (reference sequence). For repertoire sequencing, the TCR beta CDR3 regions were amplified from RNA transcripts. Second-round multiplex PCR came after a first-round RT-PCR that employed HTBI primers. MiXCR, applied by TCRdb to the multiplex PCR reads, yields one record per CDR3 protein. The table has a few hundred thousand distinct CDR3 sequences, around a fifth seen once; the top ten hold around two fifths.

The chain uses TRBV20-1 and TRBJ2-3; 7 positions agree with TRBD2. The sample consisted of peripheral blood. The clonotype comes from a woman in her 50s with Graves' ophthalmopathy. In DNA, the CDR3 is TGCAGTGCTAGAGATCTTTATGGGAGGGAAACAGATACGCAGTATTTT. Protein product: CSARDLYGRETDTQYF.